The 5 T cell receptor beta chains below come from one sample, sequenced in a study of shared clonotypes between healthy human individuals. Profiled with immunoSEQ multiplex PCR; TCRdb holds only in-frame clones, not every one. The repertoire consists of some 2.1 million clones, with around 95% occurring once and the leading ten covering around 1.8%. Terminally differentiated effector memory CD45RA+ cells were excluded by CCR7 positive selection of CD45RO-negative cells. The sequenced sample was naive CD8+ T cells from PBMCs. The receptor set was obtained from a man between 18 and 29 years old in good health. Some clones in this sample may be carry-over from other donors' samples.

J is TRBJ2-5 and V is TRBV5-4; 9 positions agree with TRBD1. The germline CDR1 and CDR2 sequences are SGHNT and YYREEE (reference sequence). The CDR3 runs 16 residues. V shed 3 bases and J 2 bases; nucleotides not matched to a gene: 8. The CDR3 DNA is TGTGCCAGCAGCTGGAAGGACAGGGGCCCTCAAGAGACCCAGTACTTC. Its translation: CASSWKDRGPQETQYF.

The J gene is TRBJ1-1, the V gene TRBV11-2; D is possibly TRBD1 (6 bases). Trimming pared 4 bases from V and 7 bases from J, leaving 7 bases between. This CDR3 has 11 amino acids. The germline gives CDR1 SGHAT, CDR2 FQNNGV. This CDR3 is CASSSDSEAFF. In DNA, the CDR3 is TGTGCCAGCAGCTCGGACAGTGAAGCTTTCTTT.

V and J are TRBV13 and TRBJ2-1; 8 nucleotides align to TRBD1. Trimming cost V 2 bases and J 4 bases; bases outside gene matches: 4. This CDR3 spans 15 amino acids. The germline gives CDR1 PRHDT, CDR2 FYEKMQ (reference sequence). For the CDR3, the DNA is TGTGCCAGCAGCTTATTCGGACAGGGTTACAATGAGCAGTTCTTC. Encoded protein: CASSLFGQGYNEQFF.

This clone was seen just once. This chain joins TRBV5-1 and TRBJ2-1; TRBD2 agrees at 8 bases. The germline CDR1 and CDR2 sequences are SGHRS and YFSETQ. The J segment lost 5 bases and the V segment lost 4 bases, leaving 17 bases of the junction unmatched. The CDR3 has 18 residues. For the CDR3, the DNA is TGCGCCAGCAGCCCCTATTTTGCGGGAGGCGTGAGAAACAATGAGCAGTTCTTC. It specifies CASSPYFAGGVRNNEQFF.

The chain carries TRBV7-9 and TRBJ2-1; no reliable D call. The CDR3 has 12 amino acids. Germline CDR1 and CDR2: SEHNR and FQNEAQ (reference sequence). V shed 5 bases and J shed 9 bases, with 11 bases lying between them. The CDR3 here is CASSIVVAEQFF. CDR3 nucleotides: TGTGCCAGCAGCATAGTAGTTGCTGAGCAGTTCTTC.